The T cell receptor (beta chain) under discussion was sequenced for a study of shared clonotypes between healthy human individuals. This clone has only one observation. Data came from immunoSEQ multiplex PCR; TCRdb stores just in-frame clones and leaves some out. The sample carries over 750,000 clones, 96% recorded once. Naive CD8 cells comprised CD45RO-negative, CCR7-positively selected cells, excluding terminally differentiated effector memory CD45RA+ cells. With 4 bases removed from V and 5 bases from J, the gap between germline ends came to 11 bases. Looked up from germline, CDR1 is SQVTM and CDR2 is ANQGSEA. The CDR3 is made up of 13 amino acids.

The TCR sequence derives from a man aged 25-45 years in good health. The rearrangement joins TRBV29-1 to TRBJ2-2, with D tentatively TRBD2 (6 bases). Sequenced sample: naive CD8+ T cells sorted from blood. The CDR3 is CSVVGAGTGELFF. In DNA, the CDR3 is TGCAGCGTTGTAGGGGCGGGGACCGGGGAGCTGTTTTTT.